The entry that follows covers one T cell receptor (beta chain) sequence. Its antigen remains unidentified. Clones were read by immunoSEQ multiplex PCR, and TCRdb kept only the in-frame ones, dropping some. The table includes 96,000 or so clones, 90% to 95% detected once. This sample stems from a study of graft-versus-host responses after intestinal transplantation. About the research overall: Multivisceral, liver-intestinal, or isolated intestinal grafts were transplanted into recipients. Among the recipients, all got anti-thymocyte globulin induction and then tacrolimus and steroids for approximately 3 years. The study, taken as a whole, reports: Graft-donor T cell macrochimerism in patients accompanied high graft-versus-host to host-versus-graft clonal ratios in allografts. GvH clones were identified in recipient marrow, with some first appearing in ileum or blood.

V lost 11 bases and J 6 bases, leaving 17 bases between the germline ends. This CDR3 has 14 residues. The germline V gene encodes CDR1 LNHDA and CDR2 SQIVND (reference sequence). V usage is TRBV19 and J usage is TRBJ1-6; no clear D gene. This TCR came from a human donor who received an intestinal transplant. The source was unstimulated CD4+ T cells sorted from spleen or lymph node cells, collected before intestinal transplant. The CDR3 protein is CAAKVGRFNSPLHF. The CDR3 region has the DNA TGTGCCGCCAAAGTGGGCCGGTTTAATTCACCCCTCCACTTT.